These 23 T cell receptor beta chains came from one sample sequenced in a study of CD8 T cells in Susac syndrome. Random hexamers were used to reverse transcribe 0.5 to 1 ug of RNA. TCRdb ran MiXCR on the immunoSEQ multiplex PCR reads and lists one entry per CDR3 protein. This sample has roughly 200,000 distinct CDR3 sequences, with around 93% found just once. The sample taken for sequencing was CD4+ T cells from PBMCs. The receptors were gathered from a human donor in good health.

This clonotype came up once. V gene TRBV19 combines with J gene TRBJ1-1, with 8 bases matching TRBD1. CDR1 LNHDA and CDR2 SQIVND come from the germline V gene (reference sequence). This CDR3 comprises 11 residues. The V segment lost 7 bases and the J segment 12 bases; nucleotides outside the gene matches: 7. The CDR3 DNA follows: TGTGCCAGTACCCGGACAGGGAGGACTTTCTTT. Translation: CASTRTGRTFF.

The rearrangement uses TRBV29-1 and TRBJ2-5, with 7 bases identical to TRBD1. Germline V lookup: CDR1 SQVTM, CDR2 ANQGSEA. The J segment lost 3 bases and the V segment lost 7 bases, leaving 2 bases of the junction unmatched. The CDR3 contains 11 residues. CDR3 bases: TGCAGCGGGGGACAGAAAGAGACCCAGTACTTC. Amino acids: CSGGQKETQYF.

The chain joins TRBV6-5 to TRBJ1-5; 7 positions match TRBD1. Germline V CDR1 and CDR2: MNHEY, SVGAGI. This CDR3 is built from 15 residues. With 6 bases clipped from V and 4 bases from J, the junction kept 9 bases outside the gene matches. CDR3 residues: CASRSTGDLNQPQHF. The CDR3 DNA sequence: TGTGCCAGCAGGTCTACAGGGGACCTTAATCAGCCCCAGCATTTT.

The chain is built from TRBV5-1 and TRBJ1-2, with 7 bases identical to TRBD1. V dropped 7 bases and J dropped 7; count of bases not matched to a gene: 13. Germline-derived CDR1 and CDR2 are SGHRS and YFSETQ. This CDR3 has 14 amino acids. CDR3 sequence (DNA): TGCGCCAGCTCCGGGACAGCTGACTCGGGTGGCTACACCTTC. Residues: CASSGTADSGGYTF.

The J gene is TRBJ2-1, the V gene TRBV6-2 or TRBV6-3, with TRBD1 matching over 8 bases. The V and J ends lost 0 bases and 4 bases, in that order; junction bases with no gene match: 5. This CDR3 region has 16 residues. Looked up from germline, CDR1 is MNHEY and CDR2 is SVGEGT. The CDR3 loop reads CASSYSGTGIYNEQFF. Here the CDR3 DNA reads TGTGCCAGCAGTTACTCCGGGACAGGCATATACAATGAGCAGTTCTTC.

This clonotype appeared once. This sequence joins TRBV18 and TRBJ2-5; 9 bases align to TRBD2. Germline CDR1 is KGHSH and CDR2 is LQKENI. J lost 5 bases, V lost 3 bases, and 16 bases had no gene match. This CDR3 has 18 residues. CDR3 nucleotide sequence: TGTGCCAGCTCACCGACCTTTCCTTCCGGGACTAGCAGGGAGACCCAGTACTTC. Amino acids: CASSPTFPSGTSRETQYF.

For the CDR3, the DNA is TGTGCCAGCAGCTTGGACAGGAGAAGAACATTGGCCGGGGAGCTGTTTTTT. Translating gives CASSLDRRRTLAGELFF. The V call is TRBV5-4, the J call TRBJ2-2, with D maybe TRBD1 (5 bases). Germline assignment: CDR1 SGHNT and CDR2 YYREEE (reference sequence). The V end was cut by 0 bases, the J end by 6 bases, with 18 bases between. This CDR3 region has 17 residues.

V usage is TRBV2 and J usage is TRBJ1-4; D is perhaps TRBD1 (5 bases). The CDR3 loop spans 13 amino acids. In germline, CDR1 is SNHLY, CDR2 FYNNEI. The V end was cut by 6 bases, the J end by 8 bases, with 13 bases between. For the CDR3, the DNA is TGTGCCAGCAGGGCGGGGGTTGGAGAAAAACTGTTTTTT. It yields the protein CASRAGVGEKLFF. The full variable domain, in which reference TRBV2 and TRBJ1-4 provide the parts outside the CDR3, is EPEVTQTPSHQVTQMGQEVILRCVPISNHLYFYWYRQILGQKVEFLVSFYNNEISEKSEIFDDQFSVERPDGSNFTLKIRSTKLEDSAMYFCASRAGVGEKLFFGSGTQLSVL.

The chain employs TRBV6-2 or TRBV6-3 and TRBJ2-1; D unresolved. Trimming left V 7 bases short and J 9 bases short, with 13 bases between. The germline V gene encodes CDR1 MNHEY and CDR2 SVGEGT. This CDR3 is 12 amino acids long. The CDR3 region is CASTSRYPEQFF. CDR3 nucleotides: TGTGCCAGCACCTCCCGGTACCCTGAGCAGTTCTTC.

CDR3 region: CASSIGGPNQPQHF. CDR3 bases: TGTGCCAGTAGTATCGGCGGTCCTAATCAGCCCCAGCATTTT. The rearrangement links TRBV19 to TRBJ1-5, with no clear D. This CDR3 is 14 amino acids long. V gave up 3 bases and J gave up 4 bases, with 10 bases separating them. CDR1 and CDR2 (germline): LNHDA, SQIVND (reference sequence). Complete variable domain (other parts from reference TRBV19 and TRBJ1-5): DGGITQSPKYLFRKEGQNVTLSCEQNLNHDAMYWYRQDPGQGLRLIYYSQIVNDFQKGDIAEGYSVSREKKESFPLTVTSAQKNPTAFYLCASSIGGPNQPQHFGDGTRLSIL.

The V call is TRBV9, the J call TRBJ2-5; 8 bases match TRBD2. Germline V lookup: CDR1 SGDLS, CDR2 YYNGEE. This CDR3 comprises 14 residues. The V and J ends lost 0 bases and 2 bases, in that order; junction bases with no gene match: 0. The CDR3 reads CASSVAGGQETQYF. In DNA form, the CDR3 reads TGTGCCAGCAGCGTAGCGGGGGGGCAAGAGACCCAGTACTTC. The full variable domain, in which reference TRBV9 and TRBJ2-5 provide the parts outside the CDR3, is DSGVTQTPKHLITATGQRVTLRCSPRSGDLSVYWYQQSLDQGLQFLIQYYNGEERAKGNILERFSAQQFPDLHSELNLSSLELGDSALYFCASSVAGGQETQYFGPGTRLLVL.

The chain uses TRBV2 and TRBJ1-6; no firm D call. This CDR3 comprises 15 residues. From germline, CDR1 is SNHLY and CDR2 FYNNEI. V lost 5 bases and J 3 bases, leaving 11 bases between the germline ends. CDR3 coding DNA: TGTGCCAGCAGTTTGTTCCAAGTCTATAATTCACCCCTCCACTTT. It encodes CASSLFQVYNSPLHF.

This clonotype was recorded only once. The chain employs TRBV30 and TRBJ2-5, with 7 bases identical to TRBD1. The J segment lost 3 bases and the V segment lost 7 bases, leaving 8 bases of the junction unmatched. Germline V CDR1 and CDR2: GTSNPN, SVGIG (reference sequence). The CDR3 contains 13 residues. This chain's CDR3 is CALNRDSEETQYF. The DNA of the CDR3 is TGTGCCTTAAACCGGGACAGTGAAGAGACCCAGTACTTC.

The V gene is TRBV29-1, the J gene TRBJ2-7; D is tentatively TRBD1 or TRBD2 (5 bases each). This CDR3 has 11 amino acids. Germline V lookup: CDR1 SQVTM, CDR2 ANQGSEA. Trimming took 7 bases from V and 5 from J, leaving 12 bases between them. The CDR3 reads CSARLGHEQYF. CDR3 coding DNA: TGCAGCGCTCGTTTGGGACACGAGCAGTACTTC.

The rearrangement uses TRBV2 and TRBJ2-5; TRBD1 or TRBD2 may be the D gene (5 bases each). V was pared by 7 bases and J by 5 bases, with 23 bases between. The germline V gene has CDR1 SNHLY and CDR2 FYNNEI. The CDR3 runs to 16 residues. The CDR3 DNA sequence: TGTGCCAGCAAGGTCATAGGGACGGAGGACCGGGAGACCCAGTACTTC. Its translation is CASKVIGTEDRETQYF.

The rearrangement uses TRBV25-1 and TRBJ1-1, with no clear D. The V end was cut by 4 bases, the J end by 6 bases, with 15 bases between. CDR3 length: 14 amino acids. From germline, CDR1 is MGHDK and CDR2 SYGVNS. The CDR3 DNA sequence: TGTGCCAGCAGTGGGATCGGGAAGGCCGCTGAAGCTTTCTTT. Its protein is CASSGIGKAAEAFF.

The chain combines TRBV20-1 with TRBJ2-3; D is possibly TRBD1 (6 bases). Germline-derived CDR1 and CDR2 are DFQATT and SNEGSKA (reference sequence). This CDR3 spans 15 amino acids. Trimming cost V 0 bases and J 0 bases, with 10 bases left between them. The CDR3 sequence is CSARDPRGSTDTQYF. DNA for the CDR3: TGCAGTGCTAGAGATCCCAGGGGAAGCACAGATACGCAGTATTTT.

V usage is TRBV4-1 and J usage is TRBJ1-1; D is possibly TRBD1 (5 bases). There are 16 residues in the CDR3. CDR1 is MGHRA and CDR2 is YSYEKL in the germline V gene. Trimming took off 0 bases at V and 5 bases at J, with 16 bases between the two ends. The CDR3 spells CASSQDVQGAGTEAFF. CDR3 DNA: TGCGCCAGCAGCCAAGATGTTCAGGGCGCTGGGACTGAAGCTTTCTTT.

This clonotype was observed a handful of times. The chain joins TRBV3-1 to TRBJ2-5; 7 positions match TRBD1. V dropped 3 bases and J dropped 1; count of bases not matched to a gene: 5. Germline values: CDR1 LGHDT, CDR2 YNNKEL (reference sequence). The CDR3 is 15 residues long. The CDR3, as DNA: TGTGCCAGCAGCCAGAATAGGGGGCTCCAAGAGACCCAGTACTTC. This sequence encodes CASSQNRGLQETQYF.

The chain employs TRBV5-1 and TRBJ2-7; TRBD1 matches at 11 bases. The CDR3 is 17 residues long. CDR1 is SGHRS and CDR2 is YFSETQ in the germline V gene. J gave up 1 base and V 4 bases, and 10 bases lay outside the gene matches. CDR3 sequence reads: CASSPGQGVLRSYEQYF. The CDR3 DNA reads as TGCGCCAGCAGCCCGGGACAGGGGGTCTTGAGGTCCTACGAGCAGTACTTC.

This clonotype was seen only once. The CDR3 region is CASSLGLAGGLVGELFF. The DNA of the CDR3 is TGTGCCAGCAGCCTGGGACTAGCGGGGGGGCTGGTCGGGGAGCTGTTTTTT. The V call is TRBV6-1, the J call TRBJ2-2, with 16 bases fitting TRBD2. The CDR3 runs 17 residues. V shed 6 bases, J shed 7 bases, and the junction held 8 bases outside the gene matches. Germline V CDR1 and CDR2: MNHNS, SASEGT.

The chain links TRBV19 to TRBJ2-7; D gene uncertain. This CDR3 contains 14 residues. Germline V gene lookup returns CDR1 LNHDA and CDR2 SQIVND (reference sequence). Deletions cut 5 bases from V and 2 bases from J, with 13 bases between. CDR3 coding DNA: TGTGCCAGTAGTCAGGCGGTCAGAACCTACGAGCAGTACTTC. This translates into CASSQAVRTYEQYF.

This chain connects TRBV6-5 to TRBJ1-3, with 7 positions matching TRBD1. CDR3 size: 16 residues. V was pared by 7 bases and J by 0 bases, with 9 bases of the junction left unmatched. The germline V gene encodes CDR1 MNHEY and CDR2 SVGAGI. CDR3 nucleotide sequence: TGTGCCAGCATGTTACTAGGGACAGCCTCTGGAAACACCATATATTTT. Protein: CASMLLGTASGNTIYF.